This TCR beta chain was sequenced for a study of vaccination effects on CD4 cells after COVID-19. Study-wide context: A couple of convalescent pre-vaccine samples were taken 142 and 148 days post-diagnosis. Study-level results: No early post-infection timepoints were available in the study, which also included few convalescent patients.

With the ViraFEST assay, the study expanded antigen-specific CD4+ T cells using viral peptide pools, then sequenced them. Subsequent to roughly 9 days of culture, CD4+ T cells were isolated. This individual tested PCR-positive for SARS-CoV-2 infection between March and December 2020. IL-2 at about 10 IU/ml and peptides at approximately 9.5 ug/ml were added to cultured PBMC, a few million per well. Each culture had half its medium swapped for IL-2 medium on days 3 and 7. To note about this clone: Its antigen is not known.

The method was immunoSEQ multiplex PCR; TCRdb's version includes in-frame clones alone and lacks a portion of them. The table lists roughly 70,000 clones, 65% to 75% of them singletons, with about 5% in the top ten. There are 13 residues in the CDR3. Looked up from germline, CDR1 is LGHDT and CDR2 is YNNKEL (reference sequence). V dropped 4 bases and J dropped 11 bases, with 17 bases sitting between them. This receptor was obtained from a human donor who had a prior SARS-CoV-2 infection. The chain recombines TRBV3-1 (or the pseudogene TRBV3-2) with TRBJ1-2; D call uncertain. The sequences come from CD4+ T cells from PBMCs cultured with HIV peptides, collected before COVID-19 vaccination. Documented subset: HIV-1 Nef peptide pool negative control/reference culture. CDR3 nucleotides: TGTGCCAGCAGCCCCCATAAACCGGGAATTTACACCTTC. Its translation is CASSPHKPGIYTF.